Described below is a single TCR beta chain sequence and its context. These data are taken from a study of shared clonotypes between healthy human individuals. CD45RO-negative cells were positively selected for CCR7, leaving out terminally differentiated effector memory CD45RA+ cells. In the study's own analysis: Filtering differed for immunoSEQ, which gave only junction sequences without quality scores. Clones were read by immunoSEQ multiplex PCR, and TCRdb kept only the in-frame ones, dropping some. V and J calls and clone size are given by that table; D and trimming were obtained from the DNA. The table shows about 1,800,000 clones, with approximately 94% occurring only once. Trimming took off 7 bases at V and 0 bases at J, with 9 bases between the two ends. Germline values: CDR1 MDHEN, CDR2 SYDVKM. The CDR3 runs to 13 residues.

The chain has TRBV28 and TRBJ1-1; D remains unclear. Sequencing used naive CD8+ T cells sorted from blood. This TCR was sampled from a man aged 18 to 35 in good health. The CDR3 reads CASKQLMNTEAFF. CDR3 nucleotides: TGTGCCAGCAAACAGCTAATGAACACTGAAGCTTTCTTT.